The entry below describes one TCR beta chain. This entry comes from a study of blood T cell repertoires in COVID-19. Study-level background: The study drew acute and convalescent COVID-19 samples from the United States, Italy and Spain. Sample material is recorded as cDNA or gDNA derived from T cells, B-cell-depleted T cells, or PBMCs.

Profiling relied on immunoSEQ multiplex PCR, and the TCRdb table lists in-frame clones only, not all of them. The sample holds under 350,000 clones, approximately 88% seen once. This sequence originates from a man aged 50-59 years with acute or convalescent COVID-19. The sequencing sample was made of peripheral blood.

This CDR3 reads CAWLTGANVLTF. The CDR3 DNA sequence: TGTGCCTGGCTTACTGGGGCCAACGTCCTGACTTTC. V and J are TRBV30 and TRBJ2-6; no definite D call. Trimming pared 5 bases from V and 2 bases from J, leaving 4 bases between. This CDR3 has 12 amino acids. The germline V gene has CDR1 GTSNPN and CDR2 SVGIG (reference sequence). The full variable domain, rest sourced from reference TRBV30 and TRBJ2-6, is SQTIHQWPATLVQPVGSPLSLECTVEGTSNPNLYWYRQAAGRGLQLLFYSVGIGQISSEVPQNLSASRPQDRQFILSSKKLLLSDSGFYLCAWLTGANVLTFGAGSRLTVL.